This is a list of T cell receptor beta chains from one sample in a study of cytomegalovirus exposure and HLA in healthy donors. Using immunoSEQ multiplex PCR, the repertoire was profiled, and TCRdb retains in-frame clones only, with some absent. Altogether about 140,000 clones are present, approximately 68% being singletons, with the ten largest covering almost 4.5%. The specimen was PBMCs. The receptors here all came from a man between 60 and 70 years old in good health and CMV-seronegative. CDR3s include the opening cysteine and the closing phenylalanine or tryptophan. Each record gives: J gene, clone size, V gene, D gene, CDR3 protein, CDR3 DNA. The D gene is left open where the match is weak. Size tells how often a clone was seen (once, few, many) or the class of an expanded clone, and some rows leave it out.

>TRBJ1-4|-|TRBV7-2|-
CASSSLANEKLFF
TGTGCCAGCAGCTCCCTGGCAAATGAAAAACTGTTTTTT
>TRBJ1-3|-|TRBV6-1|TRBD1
CASSVPGQGNTIYF
TGTGCCAGCAGTGTACCGGGACAGGGAAACACCATATATTTT
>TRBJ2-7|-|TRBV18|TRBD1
CASSPRSGQGYEQYF
TGTGCCAGCTCACCACGGTCCGGACAGGGGTACGAGCAGTACTTC
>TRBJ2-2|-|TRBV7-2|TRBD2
CASSFPAGSSTGELFF
TGTGCCAGCAGCTTCCCAGCGGGAAGTTCCACCGGGGAGCTGTTTTTT
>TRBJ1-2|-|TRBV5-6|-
CASSLGQGSNYGYTF
TGTGCCAGCAGCTTGGGGCAGGGTTCTAACTATGGCTACACCTTC
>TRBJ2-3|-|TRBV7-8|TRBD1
CASSGGTGGWPDTQYF
TGTGCCAGCAGCGGGGGGACAGGGGGCTGGCCAGATACGCAGTATTTT
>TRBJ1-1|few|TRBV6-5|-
CASSWVVRDTEAFF
TGTGCCAGCAGTTGGGTGGTACGGGACACTGAAGCTTTCTTT
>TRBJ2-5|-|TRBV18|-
CASSPWGRGQETQYF
TGTGCCAGCTCACCGTGGGGCAGAGGTCAAGAGACCCAGTACTTC
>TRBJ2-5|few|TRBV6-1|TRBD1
CASSTGDQETQYF
TGTGCCAGCAGCACAGGGGACCAAGAGACCCAGTACTTC
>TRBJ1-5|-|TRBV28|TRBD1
CASSTGGRKNQPQHF
TGTGCCAGCAGTACAGGGGGTCGAAAAAATCAGCCCCAGCATTTT
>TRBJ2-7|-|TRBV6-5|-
CASSYLGTSRPYEQYF
TGTGCCAGCAGTTACTTAGGGACAAGTAGACCCTACGAGCAGTACTTC
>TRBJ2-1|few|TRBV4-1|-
CASSQVQRDNEQFF
TGCGCCAGCAGCCAAGTACAGCGGGACAATGAGCAGTTCTTC
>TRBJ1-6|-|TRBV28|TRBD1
CASSLSTGGDSPLHF
TGTGCCAGCAGTTTATCGACAGGGGGCGATTCACCCCTCCACTTT
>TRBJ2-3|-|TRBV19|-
CASLPGGRTDTQYF
TGTGCCAGCCTACCCGGGGGGCGCACAGATACGCAGTATTTT
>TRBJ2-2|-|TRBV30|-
CARRAGGANTGELFF
TGTGCCCGGAGGGCTGGCGGGGCGAACACCGGGGAGCTGTTTTTT
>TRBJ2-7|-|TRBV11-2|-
CASSSNRALEQYF
TGTGCCAGCAGCTCAAACAGGGCGCTCGAGCAGTACTTC
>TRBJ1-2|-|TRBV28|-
CASSPLVQASYGYTF
TGTGCCAGCAGTCCCTTGGTACAGGCGTCCTATGGCTACACCTTC
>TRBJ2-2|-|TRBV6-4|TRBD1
CARQGAGSTGELFF
TGTGCCCGACAGGGGGCAGGAAGTACCGGGGAGCTGTTTTTT
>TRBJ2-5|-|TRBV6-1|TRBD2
CAGLGTSGLQETQYF
TGTGCCGGCCTTGGGACTAGCGGTCTTCAAGAGACCCAGTACTTC
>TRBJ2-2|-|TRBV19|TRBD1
CASSIRATGDNTGELFF
TGTGCCAGTAGTATCCGGGCGACAGGGGACAATACCGGGGAGCTGTTTTTT
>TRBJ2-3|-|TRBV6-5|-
CASSYGLLTRTDTQYF
TGTGCCAGCAGTTACGGCCTCCTTACCCGCACAGATACGCAGTATTTT
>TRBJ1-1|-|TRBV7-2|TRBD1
CASSPGTGGAWNTEAFF
TGTGCCAGCAGCCCCGGGACAGGGGGCGCTTGGAACACTGAAGCTTTCTTT
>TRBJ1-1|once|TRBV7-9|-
CASSWAQSNTEAFF
TGTGCCAGCAGCTGGGCACAGTCGAACACTGAAGCTTTCTTT
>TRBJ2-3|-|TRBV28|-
CASSSTPPRDTDTQYF
TGTGCCAGCAGTTCAACCCCACCGAGGGACACAGATACGCAGTATTTT
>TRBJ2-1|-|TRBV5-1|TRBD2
CASSQGSLAGRRDEQFF
TGCGCCAGCAGCCAAGGGTCACTAGCGGGAAGGAGGGATGAGCAGTTCTTC
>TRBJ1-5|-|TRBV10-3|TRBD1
CAISESAGGENQPQHF
TGTGCCATCAGTGAGTCGGCAGGGGGCGAGAATCAGCCCCAGCATTTT
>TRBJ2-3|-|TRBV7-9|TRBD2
CASSTTSGRTDTQYF
TGTGCCAGCAGCACGACTAGCGGGAGAACAGATACGCAGTATTTT
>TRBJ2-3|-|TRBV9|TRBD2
CASSVDLAGGHLDTQYF
TGTGCCAGCAGCGTAGATCTGGCGGGAGGACACCTGGATACGCAGTATTTT
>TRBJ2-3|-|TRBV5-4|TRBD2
CASSLSGRGSDTQYF
TGTGCCAGCAGCCTTAGCGGGAGGGGGTCAGATACGCAGTATTTT
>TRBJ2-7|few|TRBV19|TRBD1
CASSKPGQGSYEQYF
TGTGCCAGTAGTAAACCGGGACAGGGCTCCTACGAGCAGTACTTC
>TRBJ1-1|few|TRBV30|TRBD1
CAWMTGGGNTEAFF
TGTGCCTGGATGACAGGGGGCGGAAACACTGAAGCTTTCTTT
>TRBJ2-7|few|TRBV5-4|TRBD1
CASSANRDSYEQYF
TGTGCCAGCAGCGCAAACCGGGACAGCTACGAGCAGTACTTC
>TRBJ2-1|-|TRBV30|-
CAWSVRELVSYNEQFF
TGTGCCTGGAGTGTACGGGAACTAGTAAGCTACAATGAGCAGTTCTTC
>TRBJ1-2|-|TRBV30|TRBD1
CAWSGRGLSYGYTF
TGTGCCTGGAGCGGCAGGGGGCTTTCCTATGGCTACACCTTC
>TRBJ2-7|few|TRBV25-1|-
CASSGLGASSYEQYF
TGTGCCAGCAGTGGTCTAGGGGCGAGCTCCTACGAGCAGTACTTC
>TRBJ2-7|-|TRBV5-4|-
CASSLAGNYEQYF
TGTGCCAGCAGCTTGGCGGGAAACTACGAGCAGTACTTC
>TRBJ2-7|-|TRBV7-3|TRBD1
CASSYPDRGKQRSYEQYF
TGTGCCAGCAGCTACCCGGACAGGGGAAAGCAAAGGAGCTACGAGCAGTACTTC
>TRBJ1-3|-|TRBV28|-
CASSFAPPARGTIYF
TGTGCCAGCAGTTTTGCACCCCCAGCCCGCGGCACCATATATTTT
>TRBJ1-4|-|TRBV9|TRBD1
CASSPGQGAAIPNYEKLFF
TGTGCCAGCAGCCCCGGACAGGGGGCGGCGATCCCGAATTATGAAAAACTGTTTTTT
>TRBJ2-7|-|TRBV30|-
CAWKLGGYEQYF
TGTGCCTGGAAGTTAGGGGGCTACGAGCAGTACTTC
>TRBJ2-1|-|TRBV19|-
CASSIGQPNNEQFF
TGTGCCAGTAGTATAGGACAGCCGAACAATGAGCAGTTCTTC
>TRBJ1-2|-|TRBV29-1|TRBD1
CSGGEGTGIGYTF
TGCAGCGGCGGGGAAGGGACAGGGATTGGCTACACCTTC
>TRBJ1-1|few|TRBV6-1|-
CASSERWGSGEAFF
TGTGCCAGCAGTGAACGGTGGGGCTCCGGTGAAGCTTTCTTT
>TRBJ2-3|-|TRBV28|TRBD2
CASSSLAGITDTQYF
TGTGCCAGCAGTTCCCTAGCGGGAATCACAGATACGCAGTATTTT
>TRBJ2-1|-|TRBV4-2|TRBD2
CASSPPGLAGGGFF
TGTGCCAGCAGCCCCCCTGGACTAGCGGGAGGCGGGTTCTTC
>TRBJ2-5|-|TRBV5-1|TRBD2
CASSLAASGGQETQYF
TGCGCCAGCAGCTTGGCGGCTAGCGGGGGGCAAGAGACCCAGTACTTC
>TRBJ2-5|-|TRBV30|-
CAWSRGEEGETQYF
TGTGCCTGGAGTAGAGGGGAGGAAGGAGAGACCCAGTACTTC
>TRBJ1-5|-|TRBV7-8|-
CASSLGRGDNQPQHF
TGTGCCAGCAGCTTAGGTCGGGGGGACAATCAGCCCCAGCATTTT
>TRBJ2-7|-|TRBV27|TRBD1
CASGGQGAFYEQYF
TGTGCCAGCGGGGGACAGGGGGCCTTCTACGAGCAGTACTTC
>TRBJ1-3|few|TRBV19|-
CASRAVEAETIYF
TGTGCCAGTAGAGCCGTTGAGGCCGAAACCATATATTTT
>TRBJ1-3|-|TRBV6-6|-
CASRIAEGTGNTIYF
TGTGCCAGCAGAATCGCGGAGGGGACTGGAAACACCATATATTTT
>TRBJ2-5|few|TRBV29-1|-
CSVEGRAGEGETQYF
TGCAGCGTTGAAGGACGGGCAGGGGAGGGGGAGACCCAGTACTTC
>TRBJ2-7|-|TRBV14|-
CASSPLLAYEQYF
TGTGCCAGCAGCCCCCTCCTAGCTTACGAGCAGTACTTC
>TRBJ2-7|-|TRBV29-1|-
CSTAGTRQNPYEQYF
TGCAGCACGGCCGGGACACGGCAAAATCCCTACGAGCAGTACTTC